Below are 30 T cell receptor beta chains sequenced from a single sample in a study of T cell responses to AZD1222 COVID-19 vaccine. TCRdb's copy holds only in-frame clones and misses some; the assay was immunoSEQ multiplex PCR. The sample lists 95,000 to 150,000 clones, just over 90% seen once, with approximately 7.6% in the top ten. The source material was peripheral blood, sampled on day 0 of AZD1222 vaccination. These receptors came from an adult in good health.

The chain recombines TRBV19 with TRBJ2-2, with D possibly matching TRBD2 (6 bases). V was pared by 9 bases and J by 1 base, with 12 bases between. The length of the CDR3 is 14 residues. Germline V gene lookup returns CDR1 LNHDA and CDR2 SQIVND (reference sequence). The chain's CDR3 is CASRRRGNTGELFF. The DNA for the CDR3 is TGTGCCAGCCGTCGGCGGGGGAACACCGGGGAGCTGTTTTTT.

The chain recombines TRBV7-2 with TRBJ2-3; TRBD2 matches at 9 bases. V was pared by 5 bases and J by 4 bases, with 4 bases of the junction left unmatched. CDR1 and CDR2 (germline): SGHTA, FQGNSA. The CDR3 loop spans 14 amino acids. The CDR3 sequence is CASSRTSVSDTQYF. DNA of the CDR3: TGTGCCAGCAGCCGGACTAGCGTTTCAGATACGCAGTATTTT.

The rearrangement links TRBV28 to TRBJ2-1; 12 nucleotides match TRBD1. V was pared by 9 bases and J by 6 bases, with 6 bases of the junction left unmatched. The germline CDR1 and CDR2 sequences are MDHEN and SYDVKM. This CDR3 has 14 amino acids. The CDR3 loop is CASVRDRGLNEQFF. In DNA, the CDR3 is TGTGCCAGTGTCCGGGACAGGGGGCTCAATGAGCAGTTCTTC. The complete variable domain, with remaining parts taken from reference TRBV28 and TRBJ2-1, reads DVKVTQSSRYLVKRTGEKVFLECVQDMDHENMFWYRQDPGLGLRLIYFSYDVKMKEKGDIPEGYSVSREKKERFSLILESASTNQTSMYLCASVRDRGLNEQFFGPGTRLTVL.

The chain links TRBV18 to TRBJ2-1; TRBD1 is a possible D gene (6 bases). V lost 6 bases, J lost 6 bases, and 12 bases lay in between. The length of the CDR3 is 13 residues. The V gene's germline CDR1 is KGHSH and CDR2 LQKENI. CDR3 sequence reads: CASSPDRFNEQFF. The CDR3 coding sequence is TGTGCCAGCTCTCCGGACAGATTCAATGAGCAGTTCTTC.

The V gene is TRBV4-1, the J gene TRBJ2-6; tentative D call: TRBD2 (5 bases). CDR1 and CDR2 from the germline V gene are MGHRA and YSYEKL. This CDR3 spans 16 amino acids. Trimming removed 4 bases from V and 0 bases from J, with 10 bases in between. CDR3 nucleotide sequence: TGCGCCAGCAGCCTAAACCGGGACTCTGGGGCCAACGTCCTGACTTTC. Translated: CASSLNRDSGANVLTF.

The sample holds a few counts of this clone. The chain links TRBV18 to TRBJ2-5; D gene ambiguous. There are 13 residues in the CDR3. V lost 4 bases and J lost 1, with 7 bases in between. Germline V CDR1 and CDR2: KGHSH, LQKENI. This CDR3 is CASSQGSQETQYF. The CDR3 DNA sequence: TGTGCCAGCTCACAGGGAAGCCAAGAGACCCAGTACTTC.

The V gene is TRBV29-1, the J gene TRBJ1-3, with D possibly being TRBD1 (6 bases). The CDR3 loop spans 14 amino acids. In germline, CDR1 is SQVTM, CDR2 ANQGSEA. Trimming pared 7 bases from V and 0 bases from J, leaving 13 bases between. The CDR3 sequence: CSGGEQGSGNTIYF. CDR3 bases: TGCAGCGGGGGAGAACAGGGCTCTGGAAACACCATATATTTT.

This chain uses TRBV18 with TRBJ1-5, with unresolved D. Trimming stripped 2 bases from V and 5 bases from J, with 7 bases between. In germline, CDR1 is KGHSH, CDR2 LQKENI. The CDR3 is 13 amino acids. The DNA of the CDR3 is TGTGCCAGCTCACCAGCCCAAGATCAGCCCCAGCATTTT. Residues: CASSPAQDQPQHF.

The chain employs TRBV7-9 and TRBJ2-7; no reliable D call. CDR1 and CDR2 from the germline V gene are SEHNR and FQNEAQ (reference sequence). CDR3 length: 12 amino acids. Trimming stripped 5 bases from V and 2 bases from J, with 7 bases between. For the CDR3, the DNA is TGTGCCAGCAGCGCTGTTACCTACGAGCAGTACTTC. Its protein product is CASSAVTYEQYF.

The DNA for the CDR3 is TGTGCCAGCAGTGCAGGGGGGATGAACACTGAAGCTTTCTTT. This translates into CASSAGGMNTEAFF. The rearrangement joins TRBV28 to TRBJ1-1; 7 positions agree with TRBD1. The CDR3 is made up of 14 amino acids. Germline V lookup: CDR1 MDHEN, CDR2 SYDVKM. The junction had 3 bases not matched to a gene; V was cut back by 5 bases and J by 0 bases.

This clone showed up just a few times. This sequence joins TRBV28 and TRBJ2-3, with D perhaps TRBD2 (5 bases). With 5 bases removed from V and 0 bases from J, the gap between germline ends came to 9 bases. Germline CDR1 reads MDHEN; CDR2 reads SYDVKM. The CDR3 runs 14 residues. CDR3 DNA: TGTGCCAGCAGTCTCGGGGTGAGCACAGATACGCAGTATTTT. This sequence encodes CASSLGVSTDTQYF.

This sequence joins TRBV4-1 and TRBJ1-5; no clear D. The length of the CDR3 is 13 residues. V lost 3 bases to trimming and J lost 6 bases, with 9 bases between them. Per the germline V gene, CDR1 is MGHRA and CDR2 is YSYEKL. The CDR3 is CASSQTRSQPQHF. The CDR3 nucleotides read TGCGCCAGCAGCCAGACCCGCAGTCAGCCCCAGCATTTT.

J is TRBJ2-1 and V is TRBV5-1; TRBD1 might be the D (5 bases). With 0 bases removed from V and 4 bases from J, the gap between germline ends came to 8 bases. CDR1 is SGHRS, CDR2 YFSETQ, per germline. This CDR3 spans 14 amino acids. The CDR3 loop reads CASSLEGIYNEQFF. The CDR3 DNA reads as TGCGCCAGCAGCTTGGAGGGGATTTACAATGAGCAGTTCTTC.

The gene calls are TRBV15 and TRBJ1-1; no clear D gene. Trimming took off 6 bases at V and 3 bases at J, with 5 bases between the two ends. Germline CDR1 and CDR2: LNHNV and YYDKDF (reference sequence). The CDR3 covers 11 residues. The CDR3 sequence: CATRGYTEAFF. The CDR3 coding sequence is TGTGCCACCAGGGGGTACACTGAAGCTTTCTTT.

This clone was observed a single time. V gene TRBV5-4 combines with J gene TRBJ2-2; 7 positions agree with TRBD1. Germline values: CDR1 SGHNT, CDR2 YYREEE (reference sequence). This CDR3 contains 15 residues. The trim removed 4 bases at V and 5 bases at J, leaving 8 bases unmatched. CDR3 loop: CASSPEGGRTGELFF. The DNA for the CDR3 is TGTGCCAGCAGCCCGGAAGGGGGCCGGACCGGGGAGCTGTTTTTT. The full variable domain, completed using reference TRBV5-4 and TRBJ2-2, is ETGVTQSPTHLIKTRGQQVTLRCSSQSGHNTVSWYQQALGQGPQFIFQYYREEENGRGNFPPRFSGLQFPNYSSELNVNALELDDSALYLCASSPEGGRTGELFFGEGSRLTVL.

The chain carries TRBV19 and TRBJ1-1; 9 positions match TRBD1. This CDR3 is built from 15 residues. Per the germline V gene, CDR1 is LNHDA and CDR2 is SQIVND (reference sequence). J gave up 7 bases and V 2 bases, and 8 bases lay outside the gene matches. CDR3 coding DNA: TGTGCCAGTAGTATACCTGGACAGGGGTCGAGTGAAGCTTTCTTT. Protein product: CASSIPGQGSSEAFF.

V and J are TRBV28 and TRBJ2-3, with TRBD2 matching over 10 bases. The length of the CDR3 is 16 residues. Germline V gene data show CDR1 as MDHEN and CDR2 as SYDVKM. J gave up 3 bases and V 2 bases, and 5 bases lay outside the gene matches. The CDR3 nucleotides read TGTGCCAGCAGTTTAGCGGCTAGCGGGAGAACAGATACGCAGTATTTT. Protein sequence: CASSLAASGRTDTQYF.

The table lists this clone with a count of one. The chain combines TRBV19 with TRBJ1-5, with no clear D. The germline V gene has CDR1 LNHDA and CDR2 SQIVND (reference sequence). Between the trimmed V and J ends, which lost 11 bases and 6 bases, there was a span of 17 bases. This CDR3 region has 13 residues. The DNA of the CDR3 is TGTGCCGTTAGTATCCGATTATCTCAGCCCCAGCATTTT. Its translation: CAVSIRLSQPQHF. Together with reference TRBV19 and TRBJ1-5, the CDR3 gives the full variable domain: DGGITQSPKYLFRKEGQNVTLSCEQNLNHDAMYWYRQDPGQGLRLIYYSQIVNDFQKGDIAEGYSVSREKKESFPLTVTSAQKNPTAFYLCAVSIRLSQPQHFGDGTRLSIL.

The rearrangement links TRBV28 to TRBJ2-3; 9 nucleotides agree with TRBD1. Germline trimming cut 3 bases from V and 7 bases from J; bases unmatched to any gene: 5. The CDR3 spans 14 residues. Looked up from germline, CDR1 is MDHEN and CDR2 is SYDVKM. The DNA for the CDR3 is TGTGCCAGCAGTTTTCTGGGACAGGGACATACGCAGTATTTT. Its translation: CASSFLGQGHTQYF.

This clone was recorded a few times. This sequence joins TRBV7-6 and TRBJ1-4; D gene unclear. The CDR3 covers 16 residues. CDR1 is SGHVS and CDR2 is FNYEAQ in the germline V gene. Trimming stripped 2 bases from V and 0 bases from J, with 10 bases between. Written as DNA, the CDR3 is TGTGCCAGCAGCTTACGGCATGCCTCAACTAATGAAAAACTGTTTTTT. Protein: CASSLRHASTNEKLFF.

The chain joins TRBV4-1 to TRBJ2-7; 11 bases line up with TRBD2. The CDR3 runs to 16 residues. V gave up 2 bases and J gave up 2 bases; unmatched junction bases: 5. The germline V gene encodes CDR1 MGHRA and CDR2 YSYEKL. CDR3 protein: CASSQPVAGGTYEQYF. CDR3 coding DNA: TGCGCCAGCAGCCAACCTGTAGCGGGAGGGACCTACGAGCAGTACTTC.

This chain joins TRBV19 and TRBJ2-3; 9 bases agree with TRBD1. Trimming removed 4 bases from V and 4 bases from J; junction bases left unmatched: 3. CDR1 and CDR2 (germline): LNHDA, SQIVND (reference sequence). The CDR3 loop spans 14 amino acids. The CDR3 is CASSKGQGPDTQYF. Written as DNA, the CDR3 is TGTGCCAGTAGTAAGGGACAGGGACCAGATACGCAGTATTTT.

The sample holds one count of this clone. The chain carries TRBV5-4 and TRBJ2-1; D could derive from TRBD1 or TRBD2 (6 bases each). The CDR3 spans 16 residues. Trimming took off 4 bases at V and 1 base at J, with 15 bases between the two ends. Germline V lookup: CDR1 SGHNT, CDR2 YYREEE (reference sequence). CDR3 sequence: CASSQEGGSSYNEQFF. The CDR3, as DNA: TGTGCCAGCAGCCAGGAGGGGGGTAGTTCCTACAATGAGCAGTTCTTC.

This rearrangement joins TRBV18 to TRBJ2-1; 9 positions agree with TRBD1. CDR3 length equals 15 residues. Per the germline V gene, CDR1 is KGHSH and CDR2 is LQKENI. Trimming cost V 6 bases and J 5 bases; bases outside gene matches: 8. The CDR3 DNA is TGTGCCAGCTCCCGAACAGGGGGCGCCGACAATGAGCAGTTCTTC. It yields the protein CASSRTGGADNEQFF.

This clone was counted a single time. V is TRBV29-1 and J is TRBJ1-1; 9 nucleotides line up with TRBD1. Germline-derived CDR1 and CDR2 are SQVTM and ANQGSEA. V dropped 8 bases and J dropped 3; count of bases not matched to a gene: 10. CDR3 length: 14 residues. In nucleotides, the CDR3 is TGCAGCTCGACCGGGACAGGGTTTGACACTGAAGCTTTCTTT. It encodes CSSTGTGFDTEAFF.

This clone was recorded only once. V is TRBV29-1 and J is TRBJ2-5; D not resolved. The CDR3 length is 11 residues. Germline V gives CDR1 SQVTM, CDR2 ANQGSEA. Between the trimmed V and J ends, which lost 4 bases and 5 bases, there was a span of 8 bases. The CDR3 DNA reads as TGCAGCGTTGTTGGGGTGGAGACCCAGTACTTC. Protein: CSVVGVETQYF.

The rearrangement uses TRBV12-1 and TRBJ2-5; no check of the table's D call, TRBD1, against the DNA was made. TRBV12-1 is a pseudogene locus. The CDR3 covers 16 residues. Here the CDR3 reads CASSLDRDRGTETQYF. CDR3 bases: TGTGCCAGCAGCTTGGACCGGGACAGGGGGACAGAGACCCAGTACTTC.

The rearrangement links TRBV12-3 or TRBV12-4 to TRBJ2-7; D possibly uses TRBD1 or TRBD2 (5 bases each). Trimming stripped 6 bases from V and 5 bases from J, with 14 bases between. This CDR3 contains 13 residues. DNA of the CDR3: TGTGCCAGCAGAACCGGGACCACCGACGAGCAGTACTTC. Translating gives CASRTGTTDEQYF.

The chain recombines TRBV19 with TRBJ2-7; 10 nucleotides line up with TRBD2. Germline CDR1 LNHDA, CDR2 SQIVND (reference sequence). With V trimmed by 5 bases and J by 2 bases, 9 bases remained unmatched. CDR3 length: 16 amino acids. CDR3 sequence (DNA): TGTGCCAGTAGTTCTCGGACTAGCGGAGATCCCTACGAGCAGTACTTC. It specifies CASSSRTSGDPYEQYF. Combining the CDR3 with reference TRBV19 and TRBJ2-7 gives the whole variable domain DGGITQSPKYLFRKEGQNVTLSCEQNLNHDAMYWYRQDPGQGLRLIYYSQIVNDFQKGDIAEGYSVSREKKESFPLTVTSAQKNPTAFYLCASSSRTSGDPYEQYFGPGTRLTVT.

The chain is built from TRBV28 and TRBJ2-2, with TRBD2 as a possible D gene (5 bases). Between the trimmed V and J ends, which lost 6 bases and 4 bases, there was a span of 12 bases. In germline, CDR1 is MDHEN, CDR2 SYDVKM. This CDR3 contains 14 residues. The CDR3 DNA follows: TGTGCCAGCAGGTGGACTTGGGCCACCGGGGAGCTGTTTTTT. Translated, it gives CASRWTWATGELFF. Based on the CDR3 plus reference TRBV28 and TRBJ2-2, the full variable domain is DVKVTQSSRYLVKRTGEKVFLECVQDMDHENMFWYRQDPGLGLRLIYFSYDVKMKEKGDIPEGYSVSREKKERFSLILESASTNQTSMYLCASRWTWATGELFFGEGSRLTVL.